This T cell receptor (beta chain) was captured in a study of blood T cell repertoires in COVID-19. Study summary: T cells, B-cell-depleted T cells, or PBMCs provided the cDNA or gDNA that served as material.

Profiled with immunoSEQ multiplex PCR; TCRdb holds only in-frame clones, not every one. The sample holds about 68,000 clones, 75% to 85% seen once. The CDR3 sequence is 15 residues long. Germline lookup yields CDR1 LGHDT and CDR2 YNNKEL (reference sequence). Trimming cost V 7 bases and J 2 bases, with 17 bases left between them. Sequences were obtained from peripheral blood. The sequence was obtained from a man over 45 with acute or convalescent COVID-19. The chain has TRBV3-1 (or the pseudogene TRBV3-2) and TRBJ1-2; D not resolved. In DNA, the CDR3 is TGTGCCAGCACCCCGGGTCCCGGAGCAAACTATGGCTACACCTTC. Translation gives CASTPGPGANYGYTF.